This T cell receptor (beta chain) originates from a study of blood T cells in healthy people across ages. Next came a second PCR, run for about 7 to 12 cycles, which used a sample-barcoded 5' primer along with a J-beta primer mix. One entry per CDR3 protein results from TCRdb running MiXCR on the 5' RACE reads. The data contain 730,000 or so distinct CDR3 sequences, around 40% of them singletons. Trimming took 2 bases from V and 6 from J; bases not matched to a gene: 1. Germline CDR1 is KGHSH and CDR2 is LQKENI. The CDR3 sequence is 14 residues long. V usage is TRBV18 and J usage is TRBJ2-1; 10 bases are shared with TRBD2. The TCR was taken from a woman aged 60 to 75 in good health. The sequencing input was blood. The CDR3: CASSPGTSVNEQFF. CDR3 DNA: TGTGCCAGCTCACCAGGGACTAGCGTCAATGAGCAGTTCTTC. Supplemented by reference TRBV18 and TRBJ2-1, the full variable domain reads NAGVMQNPRHLVRRRGQEARLRCSPMKGHSHVYWYRQLPEEGLKFMVYLQKENIIDESGMPKERFSAEFPKEGPSILRIQQVVRGDSAAYFCASSPGTSVNEQFFGPGTRLTVL.